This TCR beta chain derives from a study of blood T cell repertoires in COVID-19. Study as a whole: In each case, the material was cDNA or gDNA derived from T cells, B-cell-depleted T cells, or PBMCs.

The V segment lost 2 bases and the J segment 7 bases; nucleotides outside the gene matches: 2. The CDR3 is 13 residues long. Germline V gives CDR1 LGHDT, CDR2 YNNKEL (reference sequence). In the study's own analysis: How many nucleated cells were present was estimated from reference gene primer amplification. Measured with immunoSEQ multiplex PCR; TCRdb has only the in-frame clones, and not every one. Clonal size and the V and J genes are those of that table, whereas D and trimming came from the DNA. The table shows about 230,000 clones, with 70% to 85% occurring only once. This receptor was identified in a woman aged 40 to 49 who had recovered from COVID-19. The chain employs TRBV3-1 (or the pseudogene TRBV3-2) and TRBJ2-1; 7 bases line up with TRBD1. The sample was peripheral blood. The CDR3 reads CASSQMGQNEQFF. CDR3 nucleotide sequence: TGTGCCAGCAGCCAAATGGGACAGAATGAGCAGTTCTTC.